This TCR beta chain was captured in a study of T cells expressing NK-cell markers (dated by TCRdb to the early 2020s). As for the study more broadly: TCR beta-chain repertoires were profiled in sorted CD3+CD56+NKG2C+, CD3+CD56+NKG2C- and CD3+CD56-NKG2C+ T-cell subsets from about 8 donors. Seven of the eight sequenced donors were HCMV-seropositive and one was HCMV-seronegative. All eight donors whose samples were sequenced were randomly selected healthy volunteers, three of them men and five women. The libraries were sequenced on Illumina HiSeq 2000/2500, MiSeq or NextSeq, producing 2 x 150 bp reads.

HCMV-specific IgG was detected in serum with a commercial ELISA kit to determine HCMV serostatus. Ficoll density gradient centrifugation was used to isolate peripheral blood mononuclear cells from blood. The CDR3 numbers 14 residues from cysteine through phenylalanine. The DNA is unrecorded. CDR1 SGDLS and CDR2 YYNGEE are derived from the germline V gene. Study-wide findings and limitations: Those dominant clonotypes were again the most abundant among CD3+CD56-NKG2C+ cells in a handful of donors, at about 25-60.1%. In about six donors, the dominant CD3+CD56+NKG2C+ clonotypes were found to rank among the top 10 CD8+ clonotypes and to make up roughly 1.0-7.5% of CD8+ T cells. Whether the expanded NKG2C-expressing T cell clones were specific for HCMV antigens was left unclear.

To note about this clonotype: What antigen it recognizes has not been identified.

TCRdb lists the instrument as Illumina HiSeq 2000. TCR beta cDNA libraries were made by 5'RACE template switching that added a universal primer site and unique molecular identifiers. cDNA synthesis was primed from the TCR beta constant segment and was followed by two successive PCR amplification steps. The study's processing was this. Reads were demultiplexed and grouped by UMI with MIGEC, and clonotypes were assembled and quantified with MiTCR. Only TCR cDNA sequences supported by at least two reads were kept to exclude erroneous sequences. The tcR package was used for downstream repertoire analysis, and clonotypes were matched across fractions by CDR3 nucleotide sequence plus V segment. VDJmatch was used to annotate antigen specificity against VDJdb, with one amino acid substitution allowed in CDR3. TCRdb reprocessed the reads, so every CDR3 protein sequence counts as one entry and DNA is not shown. The V and J calls reflect TCRdb's pipeline rather than the authors' work. The sample's own table lists about 150,000 distinct CDR3 sequences. The ten largest clones capture roughly 35% of the sample.

The sequence came from a woman aged 45-65 years in good health. Donor details come from another sample of the same person, matched by shared clones. This sequence uses TRBV9 and TRBJ2-7; the D call of TRBD1 rests on TCRdb alone, since no DNA is present to check it. Sample: blood T cells: a sorted CD56 or NKG2C T cell subset, CD4+ or CD8+ T cells, or bulk PBMC T cells (not recorded which). The CDR3 region: CASSTGTGNEEQYF.